The 22 T cell receptor beta chains below all came from one sample that was sequenced in a study of blood T cell repertoires in COVID-19. Here immunoSEQ multiplex PCR was the method, and the copy in TCRdb shows in-frame clones only, minus some. Altogether about 280,000 clones are present, around 91% being singletons, with the ten largest covering 1.5% to 2%. The sequenced material came from PBMCs or T cells enriched from blood (not recorded which). The receptors come from a woman under 30 with acute COVID-19.

DNA for the CDR3: TGTGCCAGCAGCTTATCGGGAGTCGGGTACAATGAGCAGTTCTTC. Translation gives CASSLSGVGYNEQFF. The chain links TRBV7-9 to TRBJ2-1, with D perhaps matching TRBD2 (6 bases). V gave up 2 bases and J gave up 4 bases, with 12 bases separating them. The CDR3 contains 15 residues. Per the germline V gene, CDR1 is SEHNR and CDR2 is FQNEAQ (reference sequence).

The chain combines TRBV2 with TRBJ1-4, with TRBD1 as a possible D gene (5 bases). The germline V gene has CDR1 SNHLY and CDR2 FYNNEI. V lost 0 bases and J lost 8, with 13 bases in between. The CDR3 consists of 15 residues. Written as DNA, the CDR3 is TGTGCCAGCAGTGAAGCAGGGGTCACTAGCGAAAAACTGTTTTTT. Its translation: CASSEAGVTSEKLFF.

The gene calls are TRBV7-2 and TRBJ2-1; TRBD1 aligns across 10 bases. From germline, CDR1 is SGHTA and CDR2 FQGNSA. The CDR3 is 14 amino acids. The trim removed 6 bases at V and 5 bases at J, leaving 4 bases unmatched. The CDR3 region has the DNA TGTGCCAGCAGACGACAGGGGGCGAACAATGAGCAGTTCTTC. Amino acid sequence: CASRRQGANNEQFF.

The CDR3 is CASSLRLAGGPDTQYF. CDR3 sequence (DNA): TGTGCCAGCAGCTTAAGACTAGCGGGAGGGCCGGATACGCAGTATTTT. This chain connects TRBV7-2 to TRBJ2-3; 14 nucleotides line up with TRBD2. The CDR3 spans 16 residues. V was clipped by 2 bases and J by 6 bases; unmatched bases: 4. Looked up from germline, CDR1 is SGHTA and CDR2 is FQGNSA. Combining the CDR3 with reference TRBV7-2 and TRBJ2-3 gives the whole variable domain GAGVSQSPSNKVTEKGKDVELRCDPISGHTALYWYRQSLGQGLEFLIYFQGNSAPDKSGLPSDRFSAERTGGSVSTLTIQRTQQEDSAVYLCASSLRLAGGPDTQYFGPGTRLTVL.

V and J are TRBV11-2 and TRBJ2-1; TRBD2 matches 7 bases. V lost 1 base and J lost 3; bases outside the gene matches: 9. The CDR3 consists of 17 residues. Per the germline V gene, CDR1 is SGHAT and CDR2 is FQNNGV. CDR3 sequence: CASSLALGGSRYNEQFF. CDR3 DNA sequence: TGTGCCAGCAGCTTAGCTCTTGGCGGGAGTCGCTACAATGAGCAGTTCTTC.

The rearrangement joins TRBV20-1 to TRBJ1-1, with D perhaps TRBD1 (5 bases). Germline V gene lookup returns CDR1 DFQATT and CDR2 SNEGSKA (reference sequence). Trimming removed 3 bases from V and 2 bases from J, with 10 bases in between. This CDR3 contains 13 residues. CDR3 sequence reads: CSASRGKNTEAFF. The CDR3 nucleotides read TGCAGTGCTAGTAGGGGAAAAAACACTGAAGCTTTCTTT.

The V gene is TRBV2, the J gene TRBJ2-3; TRBD2 matches 7 bases. Germline CDR1 is SNHLY and CDR2 is FYNNEI. The CDR3 has 16 amino acids. V gave up 7 bases and J gave up 2 bases; unmatched junction bases: 12. The CDR3 protein is CASTFLGGVTTDTQYF. The CDR3 nucleotides are TGTGCCAGCACTTTTTTGGGAGGGGTCACCACAGATACGCAGTATTTT. The full variable domain, its missing parts supplied by reference TRBV2 and TRBJ2-3, is EPEVTQTPSHQVTQMGQEVILRCVPISNHLYFYWYRQILGQKVEFLVSFYNNEISEKSEIFDDQFSVERPDGSNFTLKIRSTKLEDSAMYFCASTFLGGVTTDTQYFGPGTRLTVL.

V is TRBV2 and J is TRBJ1-2; maybe TRBD1 (6 bases). Per germline, CDR1 SNHLY and CDR2 FYNNEI. The CDR3 contains 15 residues. The V gene lost 4 bases and the J gene lost 4 bases, with 16 bases spanning the gap. DNA for the CDR3: TGTGCCAGCAGTGGATCGGGGGGGGCAGTCTATGGCTACACCTTC. It codes for CASSGSGGAVYGYTF.

For this clone: In the same sample, other DNA sequences code for this CDR3. The V and J genes are TRBV27 and TRBJ1-1; D not certain. CDR1 and CDR2 (germline): MNHEY, SMNVEV (reference sequence). The CDR3 covers 12 residues. Trimming took off 5 bases at V and 1 base at J, with 5 bases between the two ends. The CDR3 DNA reads as TGTGCCAGCAGTACGGGGAACACTGAAGCTTTCTTT. Translation: CASSTGNTEAFF.

The rearrangement joins TRBV7-9 to TRBJ2-4; TRBD2 is a possible D gene (6 bases). Trimming cost V 5 bases and J 9 bases, with 14 bases left between them. The CDR3 has 13 residues. CDR1 and CDR2 (germline): SEHNR, FQNEAQ (reference sequence). The CDR3 DNA reads TGTGCCAGCAGCCGGGACTCCTGGGGCATTCAGTACTTC. Protein sequence: CASSRDSWGIQYF.

The chain links TRBV7-2 to TRBJ2-7, with a possible D match to TRBD1 (5 bases). Trimming cost V 3 bases and J 0 bases, with 9 bases left between them. Germline V gives CDR1 SGHTA, CDR2 FQGNSA. CDR3 length: 14 amino acids. CDR3 nucleotides: TGTGCCAGCAGCTTTTACAGGAGCTCCTACGAGCAGTACTTC. Its protein product is CASSFYRSSYEQYF.

The rearrangement links TRBV6-5 to TRBJ1-3, with unresolved D. Trimming pared 2 bases from V and 0 bases from J, leaving 8 bases between. This CDR3 has 15 amino acids. The V gene's germline CDR1 is MNHEY and CDR2 SVGAGI. The CDR3 DNA reads as TGTGCCAGCAGTTACGGAGGTAACTCTGGAAACACCATATATTTT. Translating it yields CASSYGGNSGNTIYF.

The chain couples TRBV5-5 to TRBJ1-2; the match to TRBD1 covers 8 bases. Germline V gene lookup returns CDR1 SGHKS and CDR2 YYEKEE (reference sequence). The J segment lost 6 bases and the V segment lost 0 bases, leaving 4 bases of the junction unmatched. The CDR3 covers 14 residues. CDR3 sequence (DNA): TGTGCCAGCAGCTTGGAACAGGGGGTCGATGGCTACACCTTC. Protein: CASSLEQGVDGYTF. The variable domain in full, completed from reference TRBV5-5 and TRBJ1-2, reads DAGVTQSPTHLIKTRGQQVTLRCSPISGHKSVSWYQQVLGQGPQFIFQYYEKEERGRGNFPDRFSARQFPNYSSELNVNALLLGDSALYLCASSLEQGVDGYTFGSGTRLTVV.

This clone was seen a handful of times. V and J are TRBV7-9 and TRBJ1-2, with D maybe TRBD1 (6 bases). The CDR3 loop spans 14 amino acids. With 3 bases removed from V and 3 bases from J, the gap between germline ends came to 11 bases. Germline CDR1 is SEHNR and CDR2 is FQNEAQ (reference sequence). CDR3: CASSFAGADYGYTF. CDR3 coding DNA: TGTGCCAGCAGCTTCGCAGGGGCGGACTATGGCTACACCTTC.

The V gene is TRBV5-1, the J gene TRBJ1-2; D is unresolved. The V end was cut by 4 bases, the J end by 1 base, with 20 bases between. Germline loops: CDR1 SGHRS, CDR2 YFSETQ. The length of the CDR3 is 17 residues. The CDR3 DNA sequence: TGCGCCAGCAGCCGGGGAGTGTCGGTTGCCCTTAACTATGGCTACACCTTC. Translated, it gives CASSRGVSVALNYGYTF.

Turning to this clone: The junction shows a germline mismatch at one end, possibly a read error. This rearrangement joins TRBV4-1 to TRBJ2-3; D may be TRBD1 (5 bases). The CDR3 consists of 14 residues. Germline V gene sequence: CDR1 MGHRA, CDR2 YSYEKL. CDR3 amino acids: CASSQVGAGQGKNF. The CDR3 DNA reads TGCGCCAGCAGCCAGGTCGGAGCCGGCCAGGGTAAGAATTTT.

The rearrangement joins TRBV12-5 to TRBJ2-3; perhaps TRBD1 as D (5 bases). Trimming stripped 1 base from V and 2 bases from J, with 7 bases between. CDR3 length: 14 residues. Germline CDR1 is LGHNT and CDR2 is FRNRAP. The CDR3 loop is CASGLGTITDTQYF. CDR3 DNA: TGTGCTAGTGGTTTGGGGACAATCACAGATACGCAGTATTTT.

The chain uses TRBV27 and TRBJ2-7; perhaps TRBD2 as D (6 bases). There are 13 residues in the CDR3. Germline V gene data show CDR1 as MNHEY and CDR2 as SMNVEV (reference sequence). V was trimmed by 5 bases and J by 2 bases, leaving 10 bases between them. This CDR3 reads CASSRASAYEQYF. The CDR3 region has the DNA TGTGCCAGCAGTCGGGCTAGCGCCTACGAGCAGTACTTC.

This clone was observed a handful of times. The chain carries TRBV19 and TRBJ2-7; 10 bases fit TRBD2. J gave up 6 bases and V 3 bases, and 17 bases lay outside the gene matches. This CDR3 spans 18 amino acids. Germline V CDR1 and CDR2: LNHDA, SQIVND (reference sequence). The CDR3 reads CASSIPREREGPRGEQYF. The CDR3 DNA reads TGTGCCAGTAGTATCCCCAGAGAGCGGGAGGGCCCCAGGGGCGAGCAGTACTTC.

The chain couples TRBV15 to TRBJ1-1; the D gene is possibly TRBD1 (6 bases). Germline CDR1 reads LNHNV; CDR2 reads YYDKDF (reference sequence). The CDR3 length is 15 residues. V lost 0 bases and J lost 2, with 10 bases in between. The CDR3 loop reads CATSRDLGQNTEAFF. The DNA for the CDR3 is TGTGCCACCAGCAGAGATCTGGGACAAAACACTGAAGCTTTCTTT.

Ten or more counts support this clone. The chain carries TRBV10-1 and TRBJ2-3; the D gene is possibly TRBD2 (6 bases). Trimming removed 5 bases at V and 0 bases at J, with 15 bases between. The CDR3 consists of 16 residues. Germline loops: CDR1 WNHNN, CDR2 SYGVQD (reference sequence). The CDR3 coding sequence is TGCGCCAGCAGTCCCCGGCTAGCGACCAGCACAGATACGCAGTATTTT. Residues: CASSPRLATSTDTQYF.

The V and J genes are TRBV9 and TRBJ2-4, with 14 bases fitting TRBD2. Germline assignment: CDR1 SGDLS and CDR2 YYNGEE. The CDR3 runs to 18 residues. The junction had 5 bases not matched to a gene; V was cut back by 3 bases and J by 0 bases. CDR3 sequence reads: CASSAGLAGVVAKNIQYF. CDR3 bases: TGTGCCAGCAGCGCGGGACTAGCGGGAGTCGTAGCCAAAAACATTCAGTACTTC.